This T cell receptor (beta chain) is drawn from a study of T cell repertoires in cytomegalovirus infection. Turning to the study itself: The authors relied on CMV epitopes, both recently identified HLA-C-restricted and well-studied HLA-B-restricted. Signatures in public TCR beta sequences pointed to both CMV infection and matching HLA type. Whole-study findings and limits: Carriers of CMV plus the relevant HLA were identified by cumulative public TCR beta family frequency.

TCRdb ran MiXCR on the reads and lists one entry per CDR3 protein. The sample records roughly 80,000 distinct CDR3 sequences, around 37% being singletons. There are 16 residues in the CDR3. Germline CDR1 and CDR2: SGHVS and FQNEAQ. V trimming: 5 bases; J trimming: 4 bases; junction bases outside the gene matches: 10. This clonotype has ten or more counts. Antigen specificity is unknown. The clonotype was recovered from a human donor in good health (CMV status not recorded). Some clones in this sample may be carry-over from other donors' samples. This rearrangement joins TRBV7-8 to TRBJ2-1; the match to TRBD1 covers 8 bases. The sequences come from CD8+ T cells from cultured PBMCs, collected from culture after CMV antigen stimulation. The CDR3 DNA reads TGTGCCAGCAGCCCAACGGGACAGGAGATATACAATGAGCAGTTCTTC. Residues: CASSPTGQEIYNEQFF.